A single T cell receptor (beta chain) is shown here with its context. The antigen is unknown. Primers included in the PCR were 60 Vbeta and 13 Jbeta primers. Only in-frame clones appear in the TCRdb table, and some are missing; sequencing was by immunoSEQ multiplex PCR. Of fewer than 150,000 clones in the sample, 82% are singletons; the top ten hold approximately 2.4%. This sample was included in a study of cytomegalovirus exposure and HLA in healthy donors. The junction had 7 bases not matched to a gene; V was cut back by 6 bases and J by 4 bases. This CDR3 has 15 amino acids. The germline V gene has CDR1 MNHEY and CDR2 SVGAGI. Study-wide results and caveats: CMV serostatus was the sole immune exposure information available.

The clonotype comes from a male donor in good health and CMV-seronegative. Source material: PBMCs. V is TRBV6-5 and J is TRBJ2-1, with 9 bases aligning to TRBD2. The CDR3 nucleotides are TGTGCCAGCAGCCACACTAGCGGGTCTTACAATGAGCAGTTCTTC. This sequence encodes CASSHTSGSYNEQFF.